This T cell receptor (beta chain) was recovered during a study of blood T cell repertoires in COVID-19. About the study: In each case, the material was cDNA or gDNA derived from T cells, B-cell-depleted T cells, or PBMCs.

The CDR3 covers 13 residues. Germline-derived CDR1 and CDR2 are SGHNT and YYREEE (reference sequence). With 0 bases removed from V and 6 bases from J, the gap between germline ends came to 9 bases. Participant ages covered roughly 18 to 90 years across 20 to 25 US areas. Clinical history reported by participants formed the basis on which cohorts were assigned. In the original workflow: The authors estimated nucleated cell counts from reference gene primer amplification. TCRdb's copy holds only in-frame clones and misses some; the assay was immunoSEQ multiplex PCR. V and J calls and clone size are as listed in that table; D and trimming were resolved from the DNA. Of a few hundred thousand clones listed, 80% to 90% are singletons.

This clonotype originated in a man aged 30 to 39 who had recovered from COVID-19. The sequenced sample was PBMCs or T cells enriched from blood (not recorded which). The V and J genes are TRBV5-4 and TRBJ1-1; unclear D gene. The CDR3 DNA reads TGTGCCAGCAGCTTGGTCGGGGAGGCTGAAGCTTTCTTT. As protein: CASSLVGEAEAFF.